The clone carrying this TCR beta chain has a single count. The sample originates from a study of blood T cell repertoires in COVID-19. There are 13 residues in the CDR3. With 4 bases removed from V and 3 bases from J, the gap between germline ends came to 9 bases. Germline CDR1 and CDR2: SGHRS and YFSETQ. Sequencing used immunoSEQ multiplex PCR; TCRdb keeps in-frame clones, though not all of them. Here the sample spans 210,000 or so clones, 87% being singletons. Specimen: PBMCs or T cells enriched from blood (not recorded which). The chain couples TRBV5-1 to TRBJ2-3; D is perhaps TRBD1 (6 bases). The clonotype comes from a man between 25 and 39 years old who had recovered from COVID-19. The DNA for the CDR3 is TGCGCCAGCAGCACAGGGTATACAGATACGCAGTATTTT. This codes for CASSTGYTDTQYF. Combining the CDR3 with reference TRBV5-1 and TRBJ2-3 gives the whole variable domain KAGVTQTPRYLIKTRGQQVTLSCSPISGHRSVSWYQQTPGQGLQFLFEYFSETQRNKGNFPGRFSGRQFSNSRSEMNVSTLELGDSALYLCASSTGYTDTQYFGPGTRLTVL.